This T cell receptor (beta chain) was sequenced in a study of blood T cell repertoires in COVID-19. Whole-study context: PBMCs, B-cell-depleted T cells, or T cells provided the cDNA or gDNA that made up the material.

Sequencing used immunoSEQ multiplex PCR; TCRdb keeps in-frame clones, though not all of them. This table holds about 210,000 clones, about 88% found once. The CDR3 spans 15 residues. CDR1 is MNHEY, CDR2 SMNVEV, per germline (reference sequence). V trimming: 6 bases; J trimming: 6 bases; junction bases outside the gene matches: 4. This receptor was obtained from a woman aged 40 to 55 in a cohort exposed to, infected with or recovered from COVID-19 (not recorded which). Sequenced: PBMCs or T cells enriched from blood (not recorded which). The rearrangement links TRBV27 to TRBJ2-1, with 14 bases fitting TRBD2. The DNA for the CDR3 is TGTGCCAGCAGGGGACTAGCGGGGGTCTTCAATGAGCAGTTCTTC. Protein: CASRGLAGVFNEQFF.